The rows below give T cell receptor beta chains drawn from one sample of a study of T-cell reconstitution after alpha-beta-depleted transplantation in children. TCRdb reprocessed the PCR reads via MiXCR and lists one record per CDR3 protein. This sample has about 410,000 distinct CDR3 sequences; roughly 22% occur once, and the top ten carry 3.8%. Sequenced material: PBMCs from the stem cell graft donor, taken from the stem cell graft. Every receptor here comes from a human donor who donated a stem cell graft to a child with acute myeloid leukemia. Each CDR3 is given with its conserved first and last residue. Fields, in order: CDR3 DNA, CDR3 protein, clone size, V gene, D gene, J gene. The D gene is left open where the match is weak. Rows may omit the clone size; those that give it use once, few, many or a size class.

TGCAGTGCTAGGGTCCCGACATTCAATGAGCAGTTCTTC | CSARVPTFNEQFF | many | TRBV20-1 | NA | TRBJ2-1
TGCAGTGCTAGAGATAGCAACCGGGACACCATTCTGGTAGGGGAAGCTTTCTTT | CSARDSNRDTILVGEAFF | few | TRBV20-1 | NA | TRBJ1-1
TGCAGTGTCCCGACAGGGGCTGAAGCTTTCTTT | CSVPTGAEAFF | many | TRBV20-1 | TRBD1 | TRBJ1-1
TGTGCCAGCAGTTCGCGGGAGGGCACTGAAGCTTTCTTT | CASSSREGTEAFF | NA | TRBV12-3/TRBV12-4 | NA | TRBJ1-1
TGCAGTGCTTCCCCCCCTACAGGGTTCCCAATGGATACGCAGTATTTT | CSASPPTGFPMDTQYF | many | TRBV20-1 | NA | TRBJ2-3
TGTGCCAGCAGCCCAGGGGGTAACGGCTATGGCTACACCTTC | CASSPGGNGYGYTF | NA | TRBV12-3/TRBV12-4 | TRBD1 | TRBJ1-2
TGTGCCAGCAGTCAAACCGGGTTAGCGGGAGGCGAGCAGTACTTC | CASSQTGLAGGEQYF | NA | TRBV28 | TRBD2 | TRBJ2-7
TGCAGCGTTGGACCTAGCGGGAGGACGTACGAGCAGTACTTC | CSVGPSGRTYEQYF | many | TRBV29-1 | TRBD2 | TRBJ2-7
TGTGCCAGCAGCCTAACAGGGGTTCATACAGCTTTCTTT | CASSLTGVHTAFF | NA | TRBV12-3/TRBV12-4 | TRBD1 | TRBJ1-1
TGTGCCAGCAGCTTTTCGGGTAGTGAGGGCTACACCTTC | CASSFSGSEGYTF | NA | TRBV7-8 | NA | TRBJ1-2
TGTGCCAGCAGCCAAGATAAAGGGGTCTACACAGATACGCAGTATTTT | CASSQDKGVYTDTQYF | NA | TRBV4-2 | NA | TRBJ2-3
TGCAGCGGGGCGTGGGGCGGGACCTACAATGAGCAGTTCTTC | CSGAWGGTYNEQFF | many | TRBV29-1 | NA | TRBJ2-1
TGTGCCAGCAGCTTAGTCTGGGGGCGAGCCGGGGAGCTGTTTTTT | CASSLVWGRAGELFF | many | TRBV7-2 | NA | TRBJ2-2
TGCAGTGCTAGAGACCTACTAGTAGATACGCAGTATTTT | CSARDLLVDTQYF | many | TRBV20-1 | NA | TRBJ2-3
TGCGCCAGCAGCTTGGACCCCAGACCCACAGATACGCAGTATTTT | CASSLDPRPTDTQYF | many | TRBV5-1 | NA | TRBJ2-3
TGTGCCAGCAGTGTCAGGACAGGGAACGCCTATGGCTACACCTTC | CASSVRTGNAYGYTF | few | TRBV6-1 | TRBD1 | TRBJ1-2
TGTGCCAGCAGTTTGACAACAGGGGGTTCAGCTGAAGCTTTCTTT | CASSLTTGGSAEAFF | NA | TRBV6-5 | TRBD1 | TRBJ1-1
TGTGCCAGCAGTTCCCCTACAGGGTCGAGCAATCAGCCCCAGCATTTT | CASSSPTGSSNQPQHF | few | TRBV12-3/TRBV12-4 | NA | TRBJ1-5
TGCAGCGTTGAAGGGCCTAGCGGGAGGATTTATACGCAGTATTTT | CSVEGPSGRIYTQYF | NA | TRBV29-1 | TRBD2 | TRBJ2-3
TGTGCCAGCAGTTCCATCGCCTCTGGGGCCAACGTCCTGACTTTC | CASSSIASGANVLTF | NA | TRBV28 | NA | TRBJ2-6
TGCGCCAGCAGCCGGACAGGGAGGTTCACCTACGAGCAGTACTTC | CASSRTGRFTYEQYF | NA | TRBV5-1 | TRBD1 | TRBJ2-7
TGTGCCAGCAGCCAGGCTAGACTAGCGGGAGTCTACAATGAGCAGTTCTTC | CASSQARLAGVYNEQFF | few | TRBV4-2 | TRBD2 | TRBJ2-1
TGCAGCGTTGCCGGCGGGAGCTCCTACAATGAGCAGTTCTTC | CSVAGGSSYNEQFF | NA | TRBV29-1 | TRBD2 | TRBJ2-1
TGCGCCAGCAGCGCGGGACAGGGTTTCTCCTACGAGCAGTACTTC | CASSAGQGFSYEQYF | NA | TRBV5-1 | TRBD1 | TRBJ2-7
TGTGCCAGCAGCTTGGTGTGGGGGCGAGAGACCCAGTACTTC | CASSLVWGRETQYF | NA | TRBV5-6 | NA | TRBJ2-5
TGCAGTGCTCCGCGTCGGGGCTACTATGGCTACACCTTC | CSAPRRGYYGYTF | NA | TRBV20-1 | NA | TRBJ1-2
TGTGCCAGCAGTTACTCAGGCAGGGGGCTGAACACCGGGGAGCTGTTTTTT | CASSYSGRGLNTGELFF | few | TRBV6-2/TRBV6-3 | TRBD1 | TRBJ2-2
TGCAGCGCCCCCGTGGGAGGGGAGACCCAGTACTTC | CSAPVGGETQYF | NA | TRBV29-1 | TRBD2 | TRBJ2-5
TGCAGCGCGGCCGGGGGTATACGGTCCTACGAGCAGTACTTC | CSAAGGIRSYEQYF | NA | TRBV29-1 | NA | TRBJ2-7
TGTGCCAGCAGCCCGGGACAGTTATATGGCTACACCTTC | CASSPGQLYGYTF | few | TRBV12-3/TRBV12-4 | TRBD1 | TRBJ1-2
TGCAGTGCTAGGGATTACAGGGGGCAAGACACTGAAGCTTTCTTT | CSARDYRGQDTEAFF | few | TRBV20-1 | TRBD1 | TRBJ1-1
TGTGCCAGCAGTCCGACGCTTAGCACAGATACGCAGTATTTT | CASSPTLSTDTQYF | NA | TRBV12-3/TRBV12-4 | NA | TRBJ2-3
TGCAGCGCCAGGGATGGCGGGAGGCCCTACGAGCAGTACTTC | CSARDGGRPYEQYF | many | TRBV29-1 | TRBD2 | TRBJ2-7
TGCAGCGCAGGAGCGGAGACCCAGTACTTC | CSAGAETQYF | NA | TRBV20-1 | NA | TRBJ2-5
TGTGCCACCAGTGAGGGCGGCCGAGGGGAGCAGTTCTTC | CATSEGGRGEQFF | many | TRBV24-1 | NA | TRBJ2-1
TGTGCCAGCAGTTTAACCCCCGTTAGCGGGAGAGTTGATGAGCAGTTCTTC | CASSLTPVSGRVDEQFF | NA | TRBV12-3/TRBV12-4 | TRBD2 | TRBJ2-1
TGTGCCAGCAGCGTTCTAGGGGGAGTGTCCTACGAGCAGTACTTC | CASSVLGGVSYEQYF | many | TRBV13 | NA | TRBJ2-7
TGTGCCACCAGCAGAGAGCCGCGGGCAGGAGATACGCAGTATTTT | CATSREPRAGDTQYF | NA | TRBV15 | NA | TRBJ2-3
TGCAGCTGTGCCGAGGGCCCGGGTGGGGCCAACGTCCTGACTTTC | CSCAEGPGGANVLTF | NA | TRBV29-1 | NA | TRBJ2-6
TGTGCCAGCAGTTCCCGTGGGCCTTTGGACGAGCAGTACTTC | CASSSRGPLDEQYF | many | TRBV27 | NA | TRBJ2-7
TGTGCCAGCAGTCTCGCAAATGGGGCCACTGAAGCTTTCTTT | CASSLANGATEAFF | NA | TRBV6-1 | NA | TRBJ1-1
TGTGCCAGCAGTTCCTCGGGTGTGGACAATGAGCAGTTCTTC | CASSSSGVDNEQFF | NA | TRBV12-3/TRBV12-4 | NA | TRBJ2-1
TGCAGCGCAACCACTAGCGGGAGGGCTTCCGAGCAGTACTTC | CSATTSGRASEQYF | NA | TRBV29-1 | TRBD2 | TRBJ2-7
TGCAGCGTTGTTGGGCAGGCTAACACTGAAGCTTTCTTT | CSVVGQANTEAFF | many | TRBV29-1 | NA | TRBJ1-1
TGTGCCAGCAGCTTTTCGGTTCGTTACAGCGGGAGTACCCCTGGGTCCTACAATGAGCAGTTCTTC | CASSFSVRYSGSTPGSYNEQFF | few | TRBV7-6 | TRBD2 | TRBJ2-1
TGTGCCAGCAGTGTTAGCGGGAGATCCTACAATGAGCAGTTCTTC | CASSVSGRSYNEQFF | NA | TRBV9 | TRBD2 | TRBJ2-1
TGTGCCACCAGCACTCCAACAAGGGGGTCCCACGAGCAGTACTTC | CATSTPTRGSHEQYF | few | TRBV15 | NA | TRBJ2-7
TGTGCCAGCAGTCGGACGGCGTCCTACGAGCAGTACTTC | CASSRTASYEQYF | NA | TRBV6-2/TRBV6-3 | NA | TRBJ2-7
TGCAGTGCTACCCAAACCCGCAACGAGCAGTACTTC | CSATQTRNEQYF | NA | TRBV20-1 | NA | TRBJ2-7
TGCAGCGTTTTCAGGGGACAGGGTAGCGACAAGGCTTTCTTT | CSVFRGQGSDKAFF | many | TRBV29-1 | TRBD1 | TRBJ1-1
TGCAGTGCTAGAGACGGGACAGAGAATCAGCCCCAGCATTTT | CSARDGTENQPQHF | many | TRBV20-1 | TRBD1 | TRBJ1-5
TGTGCCAGCAGCCCCCAGGAGGCTGAAGCTTTCTTT | CASSPQEAEAFF | NA | TRBV7-9 | NA | TRBJ1-1
TGCGCCAGCAGCCCAGCCTACCCCAAGGGCTATGGCTACACCTTC | CASSPAYPKGYGYTF | NA | TRBV4-1 | NA | TRBJ1-2
TGTGCCAGCAGCGCCGGGGACAGCGGGGTCAATCAGCCCCAGCATTTT | CASSAGDSGVNQPQHF | many | TRBV9 | TRBD1 | TRBJ1-5
TGTGCCAGCAGCCCCCTGATGGACAGGGACTACGAGCAGTACTTC | CASSPLMDRDYEQYF | NA | TRBV5-5 | TRBD1 | TRBJ2-7
TGTGCCAGCATTGAGCGGATGTCCTACAATGAGCAGTTCTTC | CASIERMSYNEQFF | NA | TRBV28 | NA | TRBJ2-1